This paragraph covers one T cell receptor (beta chain) sequence. This sample is drawn from a study of blood T cell repertoires in COVID-19. Across the study: In each case, the material was cDNA or gDNA derived from T cells, B-cell-depleted T cells, or PBMCs.

Enrolled through a virtual design, the participants were between about 18 and 100 years of age and came from roughly 22 US areas. Participant reports of clinical history set cohort assignment. Per germline, CDR1 MNHEY and CDR2 SMNVEV (reference sequence). Trimming cost V 6 bases and J 6 bases, with 15 bases left between them. The CDR3 has 13 amino acids. Original analysis: By means of reference gene primer amplification, nucleated cell counts were estimated. Sequencing was performed with immunoSEQ multiplex PCR; in TCRdb, only in-frame clones are kept and a portion is missing. That table is the source of V, J and clone size, and D and trimming were worked out from the DNA. The sample consists of 200,000 to 250,000 clones, over 75% of them appearing once.

Sequenced sample: PBMCs or T cells enriched from blood (not recorded which). The chain joins TRBV27 to TRBJ2-7, with D maybe TRBD1 (6 bases). This sequence originates from a woman aged 55-70 years who had recovered from COVID-19. The CDR3 coding sequence is TGTGCCAGCAGGGGACAACCACGGACCGAGCAGTACTTC. Amino acids: CASRGQPRTEQYF.